The T cell receptor beta chain described here comes from a study of blood T cell repertoires in COVID-19. In the study overall: Collection of acute and convalescent COVID-19 samples took place in the United States, Italy and Spain. T cells, B-cell-depleted T cells, or PBMCs supplied cDNA or gDNA.

In the authors' workflow: Nucleated cell counts were estimated from reference gene primer amplification. TCRdb keeps only in-frame clones here, not all; method: immunoSEQ multiplex PCR. The V and J calls and clone size come from that table; D and trimming were worked out from the DNA. This sample has 170,000 or so clones; over 80% occur once, and the top ten carry less than 3%. Germline V gene data show CDR1 as SGHRS and CDR2 as YFSETQ. V lost 3 bases to trimming and J lost 3 bases; unmatched junction nucleotides: 9. The CDR3 is made up of 16 amino acids. Material: peripheral blood. This chain links TRBV5-1 with TRBJ2-1; 7 bases agree with TRBD2. This TCR was recovered from a woman aged 60-75 years with acute or convalescent COVID-19. The CDR3 nucleotides read TGCGCCAGCAGCTCACTTATGGGGGGGAACTACAATGAGCAGTTCTTC. This encodes CASSSLMGGNYNEQFF. The entire variable domain, with the rest obtained from reference TRBV5-1 and TRBJ2-1, is as follows: KAGVTQTPRYLIKTRGQQVTLSCSPISGHRSVSWYQQTPGQGLQFLFEYFSETQRNKGNFPGRFSGRQFSNSRSEMNVSTLELGDSALYLCASSSLMGGNYNEQFFGPGTRLTVL.